A selection of T cell receptor beta chains follows, all from one sample in a study of OX40 agonist ivuxolimab in advanced cancers. Measured with immunoSEQ multiplex PCR; TCRdb has only the in-frame clones, and not every one. The sample has tens of thousands of clones; around 80% are singletons. The starting material was CD4+ or CD8+ T cells sorted from blood, obtained in a trial of the OX40 agonist ivuxolimab. The receptors shown here come from an adult with an advanced solid tumor such as melanoma, head and neck, liver or kidney cancer. The CDR3 runs from the conserved cysteine through the conserved F or W. Each record gives: V gene, J gene, clone size, D gene, CDR3 protein, CDR3 DNA. The D gene is left open where the match is weak. Size values are once, few and many counts, or a class for expanded clones, and some rows have none.

>TRBV9|TRBJ2-5|once|.
CASSVEWNQETQYF
TGTGCCAGCAGCGTAGAATGGAATCAAGAGACCCAGTACTTC
>TRBV11-2|TRBJ1-1|.|.
CASSPSGGLTEAFF
TGTGCCAGCAGCCCTTCCGGGGGCCTCACTGAAGCTTTCTTT
>TRBV5-6|TRBJ1-4|.|.
CASSLDAGAYGEKLFF
TGTGCCAGCAGCTTGGACGCAGGGGCCTATGGTGAAAAACTGTTTTTT
>TRBV7-8|TRBJ1-5|.|TRBD1
CASSLGRDRGVQPQHF
TGTGCCAGCAGCTTAGGTCGGGACAGGGGCGTTCAGCCCCAGCATTTT
>TRBV6-5|TRBJ2-4|once|TRBD1
CASSPGTENIQYF
TGTGCCAGCAGTCCCGGGACAGAAAACATTCAGTACTTC
>TRBV5-1|TRBJ2-2|.|.
CASSSGPTDGGTGELFF
TGCGCCAGCAGCTCGGGACCTACTGACGGTGGGACCGGGGAGCTGTTTTTT
>TRBV13|TRBJ2-1|.|.
CASSLKYRVLRDEQFF
TGTGCCAGCAGCTTAAAGTACAGGGTCCTAAGGGATGAGCAGTTCTTC
>TRBV6-5|TRBJ1-2|.|.
CASRPGNNYGYTF
TGTGCCAGCAGGCCCGGGAACAACTATGGCTACACCTTC
>TRBV29-1|TRBJ2-5|.|.
CSVDPNQETQYF
TGCAGCGTGGACCCAAACCAAGAGACCCAGTACTTC
>TRBV7-3|TRBJ2-7|.|.
CASSKDRNYEQYF
TGTGCCAGCAGCAAGGACAGAAACTACGAGCAGTACTTC
>TRBV5-1|TRBJ2-1|.|TRBD2
CASSPGGSYNEQFF
TGCGCCAGCAGCCCCGGGGGGTCCTACAATGAGCAGTTCTTC
>TRBV5-5|TRBJ1-1|.|.
CARPWPITEAFF
TGTGCCAGACCATGGCCCATCACTGAAGCTTTCTTT